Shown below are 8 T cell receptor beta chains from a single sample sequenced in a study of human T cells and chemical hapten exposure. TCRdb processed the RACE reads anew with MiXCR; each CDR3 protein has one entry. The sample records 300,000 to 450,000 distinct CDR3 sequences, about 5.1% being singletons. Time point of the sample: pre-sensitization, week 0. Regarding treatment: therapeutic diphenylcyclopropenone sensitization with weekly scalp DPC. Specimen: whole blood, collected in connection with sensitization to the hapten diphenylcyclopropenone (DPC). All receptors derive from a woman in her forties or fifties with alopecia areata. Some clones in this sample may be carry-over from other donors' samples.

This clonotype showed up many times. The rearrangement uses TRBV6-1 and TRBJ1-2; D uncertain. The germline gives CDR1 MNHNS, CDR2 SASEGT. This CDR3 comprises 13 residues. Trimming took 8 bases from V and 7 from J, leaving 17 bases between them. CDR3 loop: CASCPVGKVGYTF. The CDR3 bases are TGTGCCAGCTGCCCAGTCGGCAAGGTTGGCTACACCTTC.

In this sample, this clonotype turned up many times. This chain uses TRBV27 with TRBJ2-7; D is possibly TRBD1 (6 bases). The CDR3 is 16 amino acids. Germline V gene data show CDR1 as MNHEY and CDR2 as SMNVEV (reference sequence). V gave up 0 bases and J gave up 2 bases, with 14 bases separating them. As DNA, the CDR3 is TGTGCCAGCAGTTTATCTGGGGGCGATAGGGCCTACGAGCAGTACTTC. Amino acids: CASSLSGGDRAYEQYF.

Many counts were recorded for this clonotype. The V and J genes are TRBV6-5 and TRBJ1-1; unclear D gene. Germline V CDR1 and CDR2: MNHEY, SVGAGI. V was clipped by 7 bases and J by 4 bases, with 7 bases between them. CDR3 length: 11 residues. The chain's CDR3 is CASIAGTEAFF. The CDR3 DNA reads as TGTGCCAGCATCGCAGGCACTGAAGCTTTCTTT.

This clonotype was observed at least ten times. The CDR3: CASSLGSNSYEQYF. The DNA of the CDR3 is TGTGCCAGCAGCTTGGGATCTAACTCCTACGAGCAGTACTTC. The chain has TRBV7-2 and TRBJ2-7; D gene uncertain. This CDR3 is 14 amino acids long. The germline V gene has CDR1 SGHTA and CDR2 FQGNSA. Trimming left V 3 bases short and J 0 bases short, with 9 bases between.

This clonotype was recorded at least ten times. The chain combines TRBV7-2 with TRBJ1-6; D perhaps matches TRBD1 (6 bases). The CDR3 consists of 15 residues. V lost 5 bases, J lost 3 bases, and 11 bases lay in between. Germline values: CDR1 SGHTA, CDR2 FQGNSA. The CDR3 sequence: CASSQGHLYNSPLHF. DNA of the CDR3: TGTGCCAGCAGCCAGGGACACCTCTATAATTCACCCCTCCACTTT.

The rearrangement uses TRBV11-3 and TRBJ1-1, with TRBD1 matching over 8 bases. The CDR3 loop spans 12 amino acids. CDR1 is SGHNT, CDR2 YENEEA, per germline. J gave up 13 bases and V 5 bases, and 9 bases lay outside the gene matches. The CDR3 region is CASSQRTGRVFF. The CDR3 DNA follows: TGTGCCAGCAGCCAGAGGACAGGGAGAGTTTTCTTT.

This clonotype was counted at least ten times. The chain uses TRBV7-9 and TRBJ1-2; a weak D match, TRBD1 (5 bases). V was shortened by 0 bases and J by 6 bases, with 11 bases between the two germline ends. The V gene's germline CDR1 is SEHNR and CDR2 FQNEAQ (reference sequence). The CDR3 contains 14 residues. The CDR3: CASSLAAGPNGYTF. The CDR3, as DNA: TGTGCCAGCAGCTTAGCGGCGGGGCCCAATGGCTACACCTTC.

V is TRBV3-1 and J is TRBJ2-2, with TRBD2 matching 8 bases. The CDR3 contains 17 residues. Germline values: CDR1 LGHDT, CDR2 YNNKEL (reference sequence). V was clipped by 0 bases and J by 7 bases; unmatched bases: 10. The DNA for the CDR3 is TGTGCCAGCAGCCAAGACCTAAGCGGGGGCACTGGCGGGGAGCTGTTTTTT. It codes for CASSQDLSGGTGGELFF.